These 10 T cell receptor beta chains originate from one sample sequenced in a study of T cell repertoires in cytomegalovirus infection. Their recognized antigens are unknown. TCRdb called the reads again in MiXCR, with one record for every CDR3 protein. The sample contains about 310,000 distinct CDR3 sequences, around 25% of which appear only once. This specimen was cultured PBMCs, taken from culture after CMV antigen stimulation. These TCRs come from a human donor in good health (CMV status not recorded). Some clones in this sample may be carry-over from other donors' samples.

V is TRBV19 and J is TRBJ2-1; 14 bases are shared with TRBD2. The CDR3 is 20 amino acids. Germline V CDR1 and CDR2: LNHDA, SQIVND (reference sequence). The J segment lost 7 bases and the V segment lost 3 bases, leaving 17 bases of the junction unmatched. The CDR3 sequence: CASSMERLAGGNFSGNEQFF. CDR3 DNA sequence: TGTGCCAGTAGTATGGAGAGACTAGCGGGAGGGAACTTCTCGGGGAATGAGCAGTTCTTC. Drawing the rest from reference TRBV19 and TRBJ2-1, the complete variable domain is DGGITQSPKYLFRKEGQNVTLSCEQNLNHDAMYWYRQDPGQGLRLIYYSQIVNDFQKGDIAEGYSVSREKKESFPLTVTSAQKNPTAFYLCASSMERLAGGNFSGNEQFFGPGTRLTVL.

This clonotype was detected many times. The V gene is TRBV7-3, the J gene TRBJ2-1, with 8 bases lining up with TRBD2. The germline V gene encodes CDR1 SGHTA and CDR2 FQGTGA. V lost 4 bases, J lost 0 bases, and 14 bases stayed unmatched. CDR3 length: 19 residues. CDR3 sequence (DNA): TGTGCCAGCAGCTCCCGGGCGGGAGGTAAGCTGGGCTCCTACAATGAGCAGTTCTTC. This gives the protein CASSSRAGGKLGSYNEQFF.

A few counts support this clonotype. The gene calls are TRBV5-5 and TRBJ1-6; 10 bases are a match to TRBD1. The CDR3 is 14 residues long. Germline V gives CDR1 SGHKS, CDR2 YYEKEE (reference sequence). V dropped 2 bases and J dropped 9; count of bases not matched to a gene: 2. CDR3 bases: TGTGCCAGCAGCTTTGACAGGGGGCTTTCACCCCTCCACTTT. Its protein product is CASSFDRGLSPLHF.

This sequence joins TRBV19 and TRBJ1-3; D is ambiguous. V lost 3 bases to trimming and J lost 5 bases, with 11 bases between them. The CDR3 consists of 14 residues. CDR1 LNHDA and CDR2 SQIVND come from the germline V gene (reference sequence). The DNA for the CDR3 is TGTGCCAGTAGTATCCCGGGAGGTAGAAACACCATATATTTT. This gives the protein CASSIPGGRNTIYF.

This clonotype was seen only a few times. This chain uses TRBV6-2 or TRBV6-3 with TRBJ2-5; either TRBD1 or TRBD2 may fit D (5 bases each). This CDR3 has 12 amino acids. Germline V CDR1 and CDR2: MNHEY, SVGEGT. V was pared by 8 bases and J by 2 bases, with 9 bases between. The CDR3 sequence is CASGGWQETQYF. CDR3 sequence (DNA): TGTGCCAGCGGGGGATGGCAAGAGACCCAGTACTTC.

The chain couples TRBV3-1 to TRBJ2-5; the D is unclear. Trimming cost V 4 bases and J 7 bases, with 10 bases left between them. The germline CDR1 and CDR2 sequences are LGHDT and YNNKEL (reference sequence). This CDR3 region has 12 residues. The DNA for the CDR3 is TGTGCCAGCAGCCCCTATGGCATGACCCAGTACTTC. It codes for CASSPYGMTQYF.

V and J are TRBV29-1 and TRBJ2-3; 7 bases align to TRBD2. Looked up from germline, CDR1 is SQVTM and CDR2 is ANQGSEA. CDR3 length: 18 residues. V lost 1 base and J lost 0; bases outside the gene matches: 13. The DNA of the CDR3 is TGCAGCGTTGAAGGCCTAGCAACCGGCGGGAGTAGCACAGATACGCAGTATTTT. Its protein is CSVEGLATGGSSTDTQYF.

As DNA, the CDR3 is TGTGCCAGCACCCCGGAAACTAGCGGGAGCGATGAGCAGTTCTTC. Encoded protein: CASTPETSGSDEQFF. The chain links TRBV12-3 or TRBV12-4 to TRBJ2-1; 11 nucleotides line up with TRBD2. J gave up 8 bases and V 7 bases, and 10 bases lay outside the gene matches. The length of the CDR3 is 15 residues.

The chain combines TRBV4-1 with TRBJ2-7; D perhaps matches TRBD1 (7 bases). Trimming removed 3 bases at V and 4 bases at J, with 13 bases between. The CDR3 extends over 14 amino acids. Germline lookup yields CDR1 MGHRA and CDR2 YSYEKL. For the CDR3, the DNA is TGCGCCAGCAGCCAGGCCAGGGGGAGGTACGAGCAGTACTTC. Its protein product is CASSQARGRYEQYF.

This clonotype has just a few counts. V is TRBV6-4 and J is TRBJ2-3; 10 bases agree with TRBD2. This CDR3 contains 15 residues. Germline CDR1 is MRHNA and CDR2 is SNTAGT. V lost 3 bases to trimming and J lost 5 bases; unmatched junction nucleotides: 5. The CDR3: CASSEGSSGRDTQYF. The DNA of the CDR3 is TGTGCCAGCAGTGAAGGTTCTAGCGGGAGAGATACGCAGTATTTT.